The rows below give T cell receptor beta chains drawn from one sample of a study of brain T cells in children with intractable seizures. Libraries were prepared by immunoSEQ multiplex PCR; TCRdb keeps only in-frame clonotypes and omits some of them. The data hold more than 40,000 clones, with 90% observed a single time. This specimen was peripheral blood, taken at surgery. These receptors all come from a girl between 2 and 10 years old with tuberous sclerosis and intractable seizures. The CDR3 runs from the conserved cysteine through the conserved F or W. A D gene is named only where the DNA matches it firmly. The size field is filled for only some rows; it gives once, few, many or a size class.

v_gene	j_gene	abundance	d_gene	CDR3nt	CDR3aa
TRBV19	TRBJ2-4	-	-	TGTGCCAGTAGTATAGAAGGAACCGAGGGGGCGGGGGTCAAAAACATTCAGTACTTC	CASSIEGTEGAGVKNIQYF
TRBV11-2	TRBJ2-7	-	TRBD1	TGTGCCAGCAGCTTAATGTCTGATCCCGGGACAGGGGGGCCCGGGCAGTACTTC	CASSLMSDPGTGGPGQYF
TRBV12-5	TRBJ2-5	-	-	TGTGCTAGTCAGGCATTCCAAGAGACCCAGTACTTC	CASQAFQETQYF
TRBV5-4	TRBJ2-2	-	TRBD1	TGTGCCAGCAGCCCCAACCGACAGGGGTCGAACACCGGGGAGCTGTTTTTT	CASSPNRQGSNTGELFF
TRBV5-1	TRBJ2-5	-	TRBD2	TGCGCCAGCAGCTTGTCGGGACTAGCGATCGAGACCCAGTACTTC	CASSLSGLAIETQYF
TRBV3-1/TRBV3-2	TRBJ2-1	-	TRBD2	TGTGCCAGCAGCCAACAAACCGGGACTAGCCATGAGCAGTTCTTC	CASSQQTGTSHEQFF
TRBV20-1	TRBJ1-1	-	-	TGCAGTGCTACTGGGAACACTGAAGCTTTCTTT	CSATGNTEAFF
TRBV4-2	TRBJ2-1	-	TRBD2	TGTGCCAGCAGCCGGGGACTAGCGGAAAGCTCCTACAATGAGCAGTTCTTC	CASSRGLAESSYNEQFF
TRBV5-4	TRBJ2-6	once	-	TGTGCCAGCAGCTTGGTTCGGATCTCTGGGGCCAACGTCCTGACTTTC	CASSLVRISGANVLTF
TRBV6-5	TRBJ1-5	once	-	TGTGCCAGCAGTTGGTGGGCAGGTAGCAATCAGCCCCAGCATTTT	CASSWWAGSNQPQHF
TRBV7-2	TRBJ2-1	-	TRBD1	TGTGCCAGCAGCATCGGTGGACAGGGGCTCAATGAGCAGTTCTTC	CASSIGGQGLNEQFF
TRBV28	TRBJ1-1	medium-sized	-	TGTGCCAGCAGTCTCGTTGGAGGCACTGAAGCTTTCTTT	CASSLVGGTEAFF
TRBV14	TRBJ1-1	-	-	TGTGCCAGCAGCCCGGCGGGGGCTGAAGCTTTCTTT	CASSPAGAEAFF
TRBV21-1	TRBJ2-2	-	-	TGTGCCAGCAGCAAAGAGAACACCGGGGAGCTGTTTTTT	CASSKENTGELFF
TRBV24-1	TRBJ2-2	once	-	TGTGCCACCAGTGGCAGGACAGTGAACACCGGGGAGCTGTTTTTT	CATSGRTVNTGELFF
TRBV2	TRBJ1-5	few	-	TGTGCCAGCAATAGGGGGTCTTATAGCAATCAGCCCCAGCATTTT	CASNRGSYSNQPQHF
TRBV3-1/TRBV3-2	TRBJ2-3	once	-	TGTGCCAGCAGCCACAACTTCGGACACACCACAGATACGCAGTATTTT	CASSHNFGHTTDTQYF
TRBV19	TRBJ2-4	-	TRBD1	TGTGCCAGTAGTATAGGCTCCCCGGGACAGAAAAACATTCAGTACTTC	CASSIGSPGQKNIQYF
TRBV5-6	TRBJ2-3	-	-	TGTGCCAGCAGCTTGGTGTCAGGGCGTCGCACAGATACGCAGTATTTT	CASSLVSGRRTDTQYF
TRBV19	TRBJ1-2	-	-	TGTGCCACCCTACCTCGGGAGGGCTCTGGCTACACCTTC	CATLPREGSGYTF
TRBV5-4	TRBJ2-1	-	TRBD2	TGTGCCAGCAGCTTGTTACCTAGCGGGGGAGACAATGAGCAGTTCTTC	CASSLLPSGGDNEQFF
TRBV7-6	TRBJ2-3	-	TRBD2	TGTGCCAGCAGCTTAGAAGGCGGGGGGACAGATACGCAGTATTTT	CASSLEGGGTDTQYF
TRBV7-2	TRBJ2-1	-	-	TGTGCCAGCAGCTCGCTACTAGCAGTATACAATGAGCAGTTCTTC	CASSSLLAVYNEQFF
TRBV27	TRBJ1-4	-	-	TGTGCCAGCAGTTCCACAGGGTTGGATGAAAAACTGTTTTTT	CASSSTGLDEKLFF
TRBV18	TRBJ1-5	-	-	TGTGCCAGCTCACCTCGGGTCAGCCGCAATCAGCCCCAGCATTTT	CASSPRVSRNQPQHF
TRBV18	TRBJ2-2	once	TRBD1	TGTGCCAGCTCACCCACGACAGGGGGCAGCGGGGAGCTGTTTTTT	CASSPTTGGSGELFF
TRBV7-2	TRBJ1-2	-	TRBD1	TGTGCCAGCAGCCCGGGGGGAACAGGGGCTAACTATGGCTACACCTTC	CASSPGGTGANYGYTF
TRBV9	TRBJ2-2	-	-	TGTGCCAGCAGCGTAATTCCTGGGGTAGGGGGACTTCGGAACACCGGGGAGCTGTTTTTT	CASSVIPGVGGLRNTGELFF
TRBV5-1	TRBJ2-1	-	-	TGCGCCAGCAGCTCAAAGGGTTTTCAGAGTGAGCAGTTCTTC	CASSSKGFQSEQFF
TRBV21-1	TRBJ1-1	-	-	TGTGCCAGCAGCAAAAATGTCGCGTCTGTAAATGGGCCCAAGACAGGGCGACACACTGAAGCTTTCTTT	CASSKNVASVNGPKTGRHTEAFF
TRBV19	TRBJ2-7	-	-	TGTGCCAGTAGTCTGAGACAGCCTTCCTACGAGCAGTACTTC	CASSLRQPSYEQYF
TRBV5-1	TRBJ1-4	-	-	TGCGCCAGCAGCCTGCGGACAGCAACTAATGAAAAACTGTTTTTT	CASSLRTATNEKLFF
TRBV4-1	TRBJ1-1	-	-	TGCGCCAGCAGCCTTGAGGGGGGCGAGACTGAAGCTTTCTTT	CASSLEGGETEAFF
TRBV5-1	TRBJ1-1	-	-	TGCGCCAGCAGCTTGATTGTTGAGACTGAAGCTTTCTTT	CASSLIVETEAFF
TRBV19	TRBJ1-5	once	TRBD1	TGTGCCACGGGGACAGGGGGAGCATCGTATAGCAATCAGCCCCAGCATTTT	CATGTGGASYSNQPQHF
TRBV5-1	TRBJ1-2	-	-	TGCGCCAGCAGCTTGGAGCCAGACTATGGCTACACCTTC	CASSLEPDYGYTF
TRBV19	TRBJ1-4	-	-	TGTGCCAGCTCACTGGCCATACCAGAGGCTTTGTTTTTT	CASSLAIPEALFF